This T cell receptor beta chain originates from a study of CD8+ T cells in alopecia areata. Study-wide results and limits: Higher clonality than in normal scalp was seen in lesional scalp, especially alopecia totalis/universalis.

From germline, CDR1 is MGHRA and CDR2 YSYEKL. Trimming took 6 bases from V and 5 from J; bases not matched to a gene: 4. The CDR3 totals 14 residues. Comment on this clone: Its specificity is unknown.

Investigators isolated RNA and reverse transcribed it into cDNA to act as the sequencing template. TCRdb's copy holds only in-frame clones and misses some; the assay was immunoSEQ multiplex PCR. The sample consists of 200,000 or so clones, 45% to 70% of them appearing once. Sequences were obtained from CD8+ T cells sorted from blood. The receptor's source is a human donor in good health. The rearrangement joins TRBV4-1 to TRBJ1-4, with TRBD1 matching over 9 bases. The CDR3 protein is CASSRDRANEKLFF. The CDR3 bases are TGCGCCAGCAGTCGGGACAGGGCGAATGAAAAACTGTTTTTT.